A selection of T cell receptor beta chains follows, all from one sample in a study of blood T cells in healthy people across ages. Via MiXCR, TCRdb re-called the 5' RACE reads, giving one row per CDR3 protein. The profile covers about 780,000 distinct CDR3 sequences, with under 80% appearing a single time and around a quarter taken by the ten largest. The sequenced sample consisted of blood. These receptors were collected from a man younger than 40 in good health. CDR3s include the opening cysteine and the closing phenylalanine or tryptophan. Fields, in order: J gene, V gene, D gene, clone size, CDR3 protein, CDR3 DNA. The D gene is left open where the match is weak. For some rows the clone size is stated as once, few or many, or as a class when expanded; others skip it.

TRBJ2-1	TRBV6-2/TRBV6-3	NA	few	CASSYVRDPNEQFF	TGTGCCAGCAGTTACGTCCGGGACCCCAATGAGCAGTTCTTC
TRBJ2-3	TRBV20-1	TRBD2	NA	CSARGTSYVDTQYF	TGCAGTGCTAGAGGGACTAGCTACGTAGATACGCAGTATTTT
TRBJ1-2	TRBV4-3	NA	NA	CASSQLGEAATYGYTF	TGCGCCAGCAGCCAACTAGGGGAAGCCGCGACATATGGCTACACCTTC
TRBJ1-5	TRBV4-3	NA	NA	CASSPAGTSPHQPQHF	TGCGCCAGCAGCCCGGCCGGGACTAGCCCCCATCAGCCCCAGCATTTT
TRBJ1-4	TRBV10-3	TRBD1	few	CAISGTGGADEKLFF	TGTGCCATCAGTGGGACAGGGGGCGCGGACGAAAAACTGTTTTTT
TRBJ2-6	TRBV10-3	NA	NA	CAISDGAGTSGANVLTF	TGTGCCATCAGTGACGGGGCAGGGACCTCTGGGGCCAACGTCCTGACTTTC
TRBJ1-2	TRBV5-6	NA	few	CASTLDGGYTF	TGTGCCAGCACCTTAGATGGGGGCTACACCTTC
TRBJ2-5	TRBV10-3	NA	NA	CAISDRHETQYF	TGTGCCATCAGTGACAGACATGAGACCCAGTACTTC
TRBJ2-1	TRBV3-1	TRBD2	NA	CASSQEFSGGLYNEQFF	TGTGCCAGCAGCCAAGAATTTAGCGGGGGTCTCTACAATGAGCAGTTCTTC
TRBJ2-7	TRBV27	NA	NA	CASSLSRVGRIYEQYF	TGTGCCAGCAGTTTATCGCGGGTAGGCAGAATCTACGAGCAGTACTTC
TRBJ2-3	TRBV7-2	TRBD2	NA	CASRTAGGHQDTQYF	TGTGCCAGCAGAACAGCGGGGGGGCATCAAGATACGCAGTATTTT
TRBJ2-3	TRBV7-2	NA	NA	CASSLGRLPTDTQYF	TGTGCCAGCAGCCTAGGACGGTTACCCACAGATACGCAGTATTTT
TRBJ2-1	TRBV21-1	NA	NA	CASSKRGTGHREQFF	TGTGCCAGCAGCAAACGGGGGACAGGGCATCGGGAGCAGTTCTTC
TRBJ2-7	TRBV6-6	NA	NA	CASSFADRGDEQYF	TGTGCCAGCAGTTTCGCCGACAGAGGGGACGAGCAGTACTTC
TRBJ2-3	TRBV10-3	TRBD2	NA	CAISGGLAGTDTQYF	TGTGCCATCAGTGGGGGACTAGCGGGGACAGATACGCAGTATTTT
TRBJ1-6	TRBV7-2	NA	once	CASSVVDQSPLHF	TGTGCCAGCAGCGTAGTTGATCAATCACCCCTCCACTTT
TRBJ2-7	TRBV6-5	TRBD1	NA	CASSRDRGEAHEQYF	TGTGCCAGCAGCCGGGACAGGGGGGAAGCTCACGAGCAGTACTTC
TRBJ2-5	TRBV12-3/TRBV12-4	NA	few	CAGLYRETQYF	TGTGCCGGCCTGTACCGGGAGACCCAGTACTTC
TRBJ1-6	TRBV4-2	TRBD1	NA	CASSQAGQLDNSPLHF	TGTGCCAGCAGCCAGGCGGGACAGCTAGATAATTCACCCCTCCACTTT
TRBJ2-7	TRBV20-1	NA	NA	CSARVGNYEQYF	TGCAGTGCTAGAGTCGGGAACTACGAGCAGTACTTC
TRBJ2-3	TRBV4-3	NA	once	CASSQGGITDTQYF	TGCGCCAGCAGCCAAGGAGGGATCACAGATACGCAGTATTTT
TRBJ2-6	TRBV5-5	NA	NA	CASSTDHSGANVLTF	TGTGCCAGCAGCACTGACCACTCTGGGGCCAACGTCCTGACTTTC
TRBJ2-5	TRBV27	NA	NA	CASSQGAVYQETQYF	TGTGCCAGCAGTCAGGGTGCTGTGTACCAAGAGACCCAGTACTTC
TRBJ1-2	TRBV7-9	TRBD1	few	CASSLRREDRGYGYTF	TGTGCCAGCAGCTTACGAAGAGAGGACAGGGGATATGGCTACACCTTC
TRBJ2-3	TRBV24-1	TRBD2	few	CATSDPRGATDTQYF	TGTGCCACCAGTGACCCGCGGGGGGCTACAGATACGCAGTATTTT
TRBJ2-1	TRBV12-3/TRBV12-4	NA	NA	CASSGRDMVGYEQFF	TGTGCCAGCAGTGGAAGGGACATGGTTGGATATGAGCAGTTCTTC
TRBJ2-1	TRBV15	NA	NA	CATSRERGGRYNEQFF	TGTGCCACCAGCAGAGAACGCGGGGGCAGGTACAATGAGCAGTTCTTC
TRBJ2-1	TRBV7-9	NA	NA	CASTGDGSSYKEQFF	TGTGCCAGCACTGGAGATGGGAGCTCCTACAAGGAGCAGTTCTTC
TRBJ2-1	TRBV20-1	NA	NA	CSAARLAGGDNEQFF	TGCAGTGCCGCCCGCCTAGCAGGGGGGGACAATGAGCAGTTCTTC
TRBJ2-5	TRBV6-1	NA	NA	CASSVCTQETQYF	TGTGCCAGCAGTGTCTGCACCCAAGAGACCCAGTACTTC
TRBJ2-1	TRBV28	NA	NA	CASSLSTGASLNEQFF	TGTGCCAGCAGTTTATCAACAGGAGCATCCTTAAATGAGCAGTTCTTC
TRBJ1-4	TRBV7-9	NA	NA	CASSLAGDADEKLFF	TGTGCCAGCAGCTTAGCCGGGGACGCGGATGAAAAACTGTTTTTT
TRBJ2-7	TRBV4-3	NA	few	CASSQLAQGSGEQYF	TGCGCCAGCAGCCAGTTGGCCCAGGGGTCAGGCGAGCAGTACTTC
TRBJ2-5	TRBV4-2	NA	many	CASSNRMGETQYF	TGTGCCAGCAGCAATAGAATGGGAGAGACCCAGTACTTC
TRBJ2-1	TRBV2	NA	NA	CASRIGQTYNEQFF	TGTGCCAGCAGAATTGGACAGACTTACAATGAGCAGTTCTTC
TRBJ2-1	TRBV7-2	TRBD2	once	CASSFGLAGGIGYNEQFF	TGTGCCAGCAGCTTCGGACTAGCGGGAGGGATAGGCTACAATGAGCAGTTCTTC
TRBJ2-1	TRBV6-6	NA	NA	CASSYSGGVDEQFF	TGTGCCAGCAGTTACTCAGGCGGGGTTGATGAGCAGTTCTTC
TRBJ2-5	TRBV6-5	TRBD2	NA	CASIPTSGEETQYF	TGTGCTAGCATCCCCACTAGCGGGGAGGAGACCCAGTACTTC
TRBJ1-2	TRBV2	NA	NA	CASTAGIYGYTF	TGTGCCAGCACGGCAGGGATCTATGGCTACACCTTC
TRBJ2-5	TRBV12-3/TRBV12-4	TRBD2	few	CASRAGISGGARETQYF	TGTGCCAGCAGAGCTGGCATTAGCGGGGGGGCAAGGGAGACCCAGTACTTC
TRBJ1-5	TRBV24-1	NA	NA	CATSLFNQPQHF	TGTGCCACCTCCCTATTTAATCAGCCCCAGCATTTT
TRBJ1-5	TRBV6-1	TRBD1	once	CASSEWRGPQPQHF	TGTGCCAGCAGTGAATGGAGGGGGCCTCAGCCCCAGCATTTT
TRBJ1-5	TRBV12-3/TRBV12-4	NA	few	CASSTTSGNQPQHF	TGTGCCAGCAGCACTACTTCAGGGAACCAGCCCCAGCATTTT
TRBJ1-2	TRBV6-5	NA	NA	CASRMDSGDGSTF	TGTGCCAGCAGAATGGACAGCGGTGATGGGAGCACCTTC
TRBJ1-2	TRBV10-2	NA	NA	CATLDRTGYTF	TGCGCCACCCTGGATAGGACGGGCTACACCTTC
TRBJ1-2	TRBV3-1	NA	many	CASSRDVYGYTF	TGTGCCAGCAGCCGGGACGTCTATGGCTACACCTTC
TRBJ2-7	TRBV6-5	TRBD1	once	CASSYWTTPGQTYEQYF	TGTGCCAGCAGTTACTGGACCACCCCGGGACAGACCTACGAGCAGTACTTC
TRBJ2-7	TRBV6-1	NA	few	CASSEDRDTRSQYF	TGTGCCAGCAGTGAAGATCGGGACACCCGGTCGCAGTACTTC
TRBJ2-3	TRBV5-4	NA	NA	CASSLGVWEVNTQYF	TGTGCCAGCAGCTTGGGAGTTTGGGAGGTGAATACGCAGTATTTT
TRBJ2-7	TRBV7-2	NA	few	CASSTTGPGTLIEQYF	TGTGCCAGCAGCACTACCGGTCCCGGGACTTTGATCGAGCAGTACTTC
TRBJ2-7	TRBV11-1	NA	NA	CASSLNSASAYEQYF	TGTGCCAGCAGCTTAAATTCGGCCTCCGCCTACGAGCAGTACTTC
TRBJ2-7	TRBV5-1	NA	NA	CASSGGAFPTYEQYF	TGCGCCAGCAGCGGAGGCGCGTTCCCGACCTACGAGCAGTACTTC
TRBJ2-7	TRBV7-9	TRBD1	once	CASSQGATPSSYEQYF	TGTGCCAGCAGCCAGGGGGCAACACCGAGCTCCTACGAGCAGTACTTC
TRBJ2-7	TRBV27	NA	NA	CASSSQGYSSYEQYF	TGTGCCAGCAGTTCACAGGGCTACAGCTCCTACGAGCAGTACTTC
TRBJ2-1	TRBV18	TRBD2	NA	CASSPKGTSEPGYNEQFF	TGTGCCAGCTCACCAAAAGGGACTAGCGAACCGGGTTACAATGAGCAGTTCTTC